Presented here are 21 T cell receptor beta chains from one specimen sequenced in a study of T cell responses to AZD1222 COVID-19 vaccine. Here immunoSEQ multiplex PCR was the method, and the copy in TCRdb shows in-frame clones only, minus some. The data show over 150,000 clones, roughly nine tenths seen once. The source was peripheral blood, collected on day 0 of AZD1222 vaccination. The receptors were gathered from an adult in good health.

The chain has TRBV9 and TRBJ1-2; a possible D gene is TRBD1 (5 bases). The CDR3 sequence is 14 residues long. Germline V gene lookup returns CDR1 SGDLS and CDR2 YYNGEE. V shed 2 bases and J shed 7 bases, with 15 bases lying between them. This CDR3 is CASSVGQGLGGYTF. CDR3 in DNA: TGTGCCAGCAGCGTTGGGCAGGGTCTCGGTGGCTACACCTTC.

The chain links TRBV2 to TRBJ1-4, with D perhaps matching TRBD1 (5 bases). The CDR3 sequence is 14 residues long. Germline V gene sequence: CDR1 SNHLY, CDR2 FYNNEI. Trimming took 2 bases from V and 8 from J, leaving 12 bases between them. The CDR3 DNA reads as TGTGCCAGCAGTGAATCAGTCGGGGGAGAAAAACTGTTTTTT. Translated: CASSESVGGEKLFF.

This clone was found a few times. The chain combines TRBV10-3 with TRBJ1-1; TRBD1 matches 7 bases. Germline assignment: CDR1 ENHRY and CDR2 SYGVKD. The CDR3 extends over 13 amino acids. J lost 4 bases, V lost 6 bases, and 5 bases had no gene match. The CDR3 bases are TGTGCCATCAGGTGGGACAGACGCACTGAAGCTTTCTTT. Translation: CAIRWDRRTEAFF.

This chain uses TRBV7-9 with TRBJ1-4, with no clear D. CDR3 length equals 13 residues. Germline CDR1 is SEHNR and CDR2 is FQNEAQ (reference sequence). V was shortened by 7 bases and J by 8 bases, with 14 bases between the two germline ends. CDR3 in amino acids: CASTPNGQEKLFF. In DNA, the CDR3 is TGTGCCAGCACCCCAAATGGGCAGGAAAAACTGTTTTTT.

V is TRBV9 and J is TRBJ2-2, with TRBD1 matching 7 bases. The CDR3 covers 15 residues. The germline CDR1 and CDR2 sequences are SGDLS and YYNGEE. V was clipped by 0 bases and J by 3 bases; unmatched bases: 2. CDR3 protein: CASSVDGTDTGELFF. The CDR3 DNA sequence: TGTGCCAGCAGCGTAGACGGGACAGACACCGGGGAGCTGTTTTTT.

This rearrangement joins TRBV19 to TRBJ1-6; tentatively, D is TRBD1 (6 bases). CDR1 is LNHDA and CDR2 is SQIVND in the germline V gene (reference sequence). Between the trimmed V and J ends, which lost 4 bases and 5 bases, there was a span of 12 bases. The CDR3 is made up of 15 amino acids. The CDR3 protein is CASSRGARDNSPLHF. CDR3 sequence (DNA): TGTGCCAGTAGTAGGGGGGCTAGAGATAATTCACCCCTCCACTTT.

This rearrangement joins TRBV15 to TRBJ1-2; unclear D gene. The CDR3 runs 14 residues. Looked up from germline, CDR1 is LNHNV and CDR2 is YYDKDF (reference sequence). The ends were cut back, 6 bases at V and 2 bases at J, with 13 bases in the middle. The CDR3 loop reads CATSLDVGNYGYTF. Written as DNA, the CDR3 is TGTGCCACCAGTCTAGACGTGGGGAACTATGGCTACACCTTC.

This rearrangement joins TRBV7-2 to TRBJ2-3; 12 nucleotides align to TRBD2. Germline CDR1 SGHTA, CDR2 FQGNSA. J was trimmed by 0 bases and V by 5 bases; bases with no gene match: 3. The CDR3 has 16 amino acids. The CDR3 loop is CASSPGLAGSTDTQYF. CDR3 sequence (DNA): TGTGCCAGCAGCCCCGGACTAGCGGGAAGCACAGATACGCAGTATTTT.

J is TRBJ2-4 and V is TRBV3-1 (or the pseudogene TRBV3-2), with 11 bases that match TRBD2. The J segment lost 1 base and the V segment lost 1 base, leaving 6 bases of the junction unmatched. The CDR3 consists of 18 residues. Germline assignment: CDR1 LGHDT and CDR2 YNNKEL (reference sequence). CDR3 loop: CASSQGLAGGEAKNIQYF. CDR3 coding DNA: TGTGCCAGCAGCCAAGGTCTAGCGGGGGGCGAGGCCAAAAACATTCAGTACTTC.

The chain couples TRBV6-5 to TRBJ2-3; D unclear. Germline CDR1 reads MNHEY; CDR2 reads SVGAGI. V lost 6 bases to trimming and J lost 5 bases, with 12 bases between them. The CDR3 totals 13 residues. The CDR3 loop reads CASRRQREDTQYF. The CDR3 bases are TGTGCCAGCAGGCGGCAGCGCGAAGATACGCAGTATTTT.

The chain recombines TRBV5-1 with TRBJ1-4; D uncertain. V was cut by 4 bases and J by 4 bases, with 14 bases left in between. The CDR3 contains 15 residues. Per germline, CDR1 SGHRS and CDR2 YFSETQ. The CDR3 DNA reads TGCGCCAGCAGCGTAGGTGAATTTGGTAATGAAAAACTGTTTTTT. This sequence encodes CASSVGEFGNEKLFF. The complete variable domain, with remaining parts taken from reference TRBV5-1 and TRBJ1-4, reads KAGVTQTPRYLIKTRGQQVTLSCSPISGHRSVSWYQQTPGQGLQFLFEYFSETQRNKGNFPGRFSGRQFSNSRSEMNVSTLELGDSALYLCASSVGEFGNEKLFFGSGTQLSVL.

The V gene is TRBV18, the J gene TRBJ2-3; TRBD2 is a possible D gene (6 bases). The CDR3 extends over 17 amino acids. The V gene lost 0 bases and the J gene lost 4 bases, with 17 bases spanning the gap. CDR1 is KGHSH, CDR2 LQKENI, per germline. The chain's CDR3 is CASSPPRFRENADTQYF. In DNA, the CDR3 is TGTGCCAGCTCACCACCGCGATTCCGGGAGAACGCAGATACGCAGTATTTT.

This clone was seen a single time. This chain links TRBV19 with TRBJ2-2; the D gene is possibly TRBD1 (5 bases). Germline CDR1 and CDR2: LNHDA and SQIVND (reference sequence). CDR3 size: 15 residues. V lost 9 bases, J lost 4 bases, and 18 bases lay in between. The CDR3 loop is CASTDQGIITGELFF. In DNA form, the CDR3 reads TGTGCCAGCACGGACCAGGGAATCATCACCGGGGAGCTGTTTTTT. Together with reference TRBV19 and TRBJ2-2, the CDR3 gives the full variable domain: DGGITQSPKYLFRKEGQNVTLSCEQNLNHDAMYWYRQDPGQGLRLIYYSQIVNDFQKGDIAEGYSVSREKKESFPLTVTSAQKNPTAFYLCASTDQGIITGELFFGEGSRLTVL.

V gene TRBV20-1 combines with J gene TRBJ2-1, with D tentatively TRBD2 (5 bases). CDR3 length: 10 residues. The germline CDR1 and CDR2 sequences are DFQATT and SNEGSKA (reference sequence). The V gene lost 6 bases and the J gene lost 6 bases, with 6 bases spanning the gap. CDR3 in amino acids: CSAAGNEQFF. The CDR3 DNA follows: TGCAGTGCCGCGGGCAATGAGCAGTTCTTC.

V usage is TRBV9 and J usage is TRBJ1-2; TRBD1 matches 7 bases. This CDR3 is 13 amino acids long. Germline CDR1 and CDR2: SGDLS and YYNGEE. V lost 4 bases, J lost 2 bases, and 2 bases stayed unmatched. The CDR3 loop reads CASSPDRNYGYTF. The CDR3 bases are TGTGCCAGCAGCCCGGACAGGAACTATGGCTACACCTTC.

The chain recombines TRBV3-1 (or the pseudogene TRBV3-2) with TRBJ1-4, with D possibly matching TRBD1 (6 bases). V lost 3 bases, J lost 8 bases, and 10 bases lay in between. This CDR3 has 13 amino acids. Germline CDR1 reads LGHDT; CDR2 reads YNNKEL (reference sequence). This chain's CDR3 is CASSQGGREKLFF. The CDR3 DNA reads TGTGCCAGCAGCCAGGGGGGCCGGGAAAAACTGTTTTTT.

The CDR3 coding sequence is TGTGCCAGCGGAGGGGACAGGAGCGCCGGGGAGCTGTTTTTT. This sequence encodes CASGGDRSAGELFF. This chain uses TRBV28 with TRBJ2-2; 8 bases are shared with TRBD1. Germline values: CDR1 MDHEN, CDR2 SYDVKM. This CDR3 region has 14 residues. V lost 8 bases and J lost 6; bases outside the gene matches: 8.

The chain links TRBV7-8 to TRBJ1-2; 7 bases line up with TRBD1. The germline V gene has CDR1 SGHVS and CDR2 FQNEAQ. CDR3 length: 12 residues. V dropped 5 bases and J dropped 6; count of bases not matched to a gene: 3. In DNA, the CDR3 is TGTGCCAGCAGCCCCAGGGGGGATGGCTACACCTTC. Protein sequence: CASSPRGDGYTF.

J is TRBJ2-7 and V is TRBV7-9; D possibly uses TRBD1 or TRBD2 (5 bases each). The ends were cut back, 0 bases at V and 2 bases at J, with 5 bases in the middle. The CDR3 has 13 residues. Germline CDR1 SEHNR, CDR2 FQNEAQ (reference sequence). In DNA, the CDR3 is TGTGCCAGCAGCTTAGCGGGGGCCTACGAGCAGTACTTC. This translates into CASSLAGAYEQYF.

The rearrangement joins TRBV29-1 to TRBJ1-3; D ambiguous. V lost 7 bases and J 1 base, leaving 8 bases between the germline ends. The CDR3 is 12 amino acids. CDR1 and CDR2 (germline): SQVTM, ANQGSEA. The CDR3 nucleotides read TGCAGCGGAACAAAGTCTGGAAACACCATATATTTT. The encoded protein is CSGTKSGNTIYF.

This clone was counted a single time. J is TRBJ1-2 and V is TRBV4-1; TRBD1 matches at 7 bases. This CDR3 is 17 amino acids long. The J segment lost 4 bases and the V segment lost 2 bases, leaving 13 bases of the junction unmatched. The germline CDR1 and CDR2 sequences are MGHRA and YSYEKL. CDR3 DNA sequence: TGCGCCAGCAGCCAACACGTAACAGGGGTTCGGGCCTATGGCTACACCTTC. Translated, it gives CASSQHVTGVRAYGYTF.